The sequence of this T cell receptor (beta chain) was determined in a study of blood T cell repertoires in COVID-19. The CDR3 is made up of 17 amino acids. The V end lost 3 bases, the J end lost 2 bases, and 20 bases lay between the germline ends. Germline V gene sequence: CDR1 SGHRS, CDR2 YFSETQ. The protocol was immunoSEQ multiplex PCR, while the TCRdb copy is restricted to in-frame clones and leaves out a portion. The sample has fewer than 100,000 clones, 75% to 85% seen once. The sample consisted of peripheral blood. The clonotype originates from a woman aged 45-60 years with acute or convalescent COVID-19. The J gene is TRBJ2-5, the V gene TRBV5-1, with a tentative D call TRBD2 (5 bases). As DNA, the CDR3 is TGCGCCAGCAGCTGGCCCAGATCGGTAGCGAATCAAGAGACCCAGTACTTC. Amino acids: CASSWPRSVANQETQYF.